This entry features one TCR beta chain sequence. What it recognizes is unknown. This specimen belongs to a study of T-cell memory formation after mild COVID-19. For the study at large: The study found TCR clusters largely donor specific.

UMIs and sample barcodes were carried by the TCR alpha and TCR beta cDNA libraries that 5'RACE produced using constant-segment primers. Via MiXCR, TCRdb re-called the 5' RACE reads, giving one row per CDR3 protein. The repertoire holds a few hundred thousand distinct CDR3 sequences, with roughly a fifth as singletons. CDR3 length equals 15 residues. Trimming shortened V by 6 bases and J by 4 bases, and 18 bases separated the two germline ends. Germline V gene sequence: CDR1 MDHEN, CDR2 SYDVKM. Findings and limits, study-wide: Some SARS-CoV-2-responding clones were already detected in memory before infection. What remained unconfirmed was the SARS-CoV-2 specificity of second-wave clones peaking on day 37.

The sequence came from a man aged 18 to 35 who had mild COVID-19 (a few samples of this study predate the infection). Cell type and time point are not known. The rearrangement uses TRBV28 and TRBJ1-1; D gene uncertain. Sequenced sample: PBMCs or a T cell subset sorted from them (not recorded which). CDR3 in amino acids: CASRPAGERSTEAFF. The CDR3 region has the DNA TGTGCCAGCAGGCCGGCCGGTGAGCGCTCCACTGAAGCTTTCTTT.